A single sample is the source of the 27 T cell receptor beta chains below, sequenced in a study of T cell responses to AZD1222 COVID-19 vaccine. Clones were sequenced by immunoSEQ multiplex PCR, and TCRdb holds only the in-frame ones, with some missing. In the table there are about 200,000 clones, about 93% of which are singletons. The input for sequencing was peripheral blood, taken 28 days after the second AZD1222 dose. The receptors were sampled from an adult who received the AZD1222 COVID-19 vaccine.

This sequence joins TRBV5-1 and TRBJ1-4, with D hard to call. V lost 1 base and J 4 bases, leaving 14 bases between the germline ends. Germline CDR1 reads SGHRS; CDR2 reads YFSETQ. This CDR3 region has 16 residues. The CDR3 DNA follows: TGCGCCAGCAGCTTGAGGCGGGCAAGGGTTAATGAAAAACTGTTTTTT. Translation gives CASSLRRARVNEKLFF. Full variable domain (missing parts from reference TRBV5-1 and TRBJ1-4): KAGVTQTPRYLIKTRGQQVTLSCSPISGHRSVSWYQQTPGQGLQFLFEYFSETQRNKGNFPGRFSGRQFSNSRSEMNVSTLELGDSALYLCASSLRRARVNEKLFFGSGTQLSVL.

The V call is TRBV7-9, the J call TRBJ2-1; D unclear. The V and J ends lost 5 bases and 10 bases respectively, with 21 bases between them. The CDR3 contains 15 residues. Per the germline V gene, CDR1 is SEHNR and CDR2 is FQNEAQ (reference sequence). CDR3 amino acids: CASSVVSLPPREQFF. CDR3 in DNA: TGTGCCAGCAGCGTAGTAAGTCTCCCCCCACGGGAGCAGTTCTTC.

The rearrangement uses TRBV29-1 and TRBJ1-3; 7 nucleotides line up with TRBD1. The length of the CDR3 is 15 residues. The J segment lost 1 base and the V segment lost 6 bases, leaving 9 bases of the junction unmatched. CDR1 SQVTM and CDR2 ANQGSEA come from the germline V gene. The CDR3, as DNA: TGCAGCGTCTTGTTTCCGGGACAGTCTGGAAACACCATATATTTT. Amino acids: CSVLFPGQSGNTIYF.

This clone was observed a single time. The CDR3 loop reads CASSVGEYSPLHF. DNA of the CDR3: TGTGCCAGCAGCGTAGGGGAATATTCACCCCTCCACTTT. This chain uses TRBV9 with TRBJ1-6; D remains ambiguous. CDR1 is SGDLS, CDR2 YYNGEE, per germline. V gave up 0 bases and J gave up 8 bases, with 6 bases separating them. The CDR3 has 13 residues.

As regards this clone: This CDR3 is also generated by other DNA sequences in the sample. J is TRBJ2-3 and V is TRBV9; TRBD2 matches 11 bases. Germline-derived CDR1 and CDR2 are SGDLS and YYNGEE. The J segment lost 5 bases and the V segment lost 1 base, leaving 3 bases of the junction unmatched. This CDR3 is built from 15 residues. The CDR3 protein is CASSVLAGGVDTQYF. CDR3 sequence (DNA): TGTGCCAGCAGCGTATTAGCGGGGGGGGTAGATACGCAGTATTTT.

V and J are TRBV14 and TRBJ1-4; D uncertain. Trimming left V 0 bases short and J 10 bases short, with 21 bases between. The CDR3 has 17 residues. The germline CDR1 and CDR2 sequences are SGHDN and FVKESK. The CDR3 is CASSQDQRPAGDAKLFF. Written as DNA, the CDR3 is TGTGCCAGCAGCCAAGATCAGAGACCGGCAGGCGATGCAAAACTGTTTTTT.

V gene TRBV5-1 combines with J gene TRBJ2-7; D unclear. V gave up 0 bases and J gave up 0 bases, with 7 bases separating them. Germline V gene sequence: CDR1 SGHRS, CDR2 YFSETQ. The CDR3 sequence is 14 residues long. The CDR3 spells CASSLAGPSYEQYF. The CDR3 nucleotides are TGCGCCAGCAGCTTGGCGGGCCCCTCCTACGAGCAGTACTTC.

The genes are TRBV2 and TRBJ2-3; 13 positions match TRBD2. CDR3 size: 15 residues. Germline trimming cut 5 bases from V and 3 bases from J; bases unmatched to any gene: 2. Per germline, CDR1 SNHLY and CDR2 FYNNEI. The CDR3 DNA reads TGTGCCAGCAGTAAGGGACTAGCGGGAACAGATACGCAGTATTTT. Translated: CASSKGLAGTDTQYF.

The chain combines TRBV6-5 with TRBJ2-1; 7 bases are shared with TRBD2. This CDR3 comprises 14 residues. CDR1 is MNHEY, CDR2 SVGAGI, per germline. V lost 8 bases and J lost 5; bases outside the gene matches: 9. CDR3 protein: CASRTAGKNNEQFF. The CDR3 nucleotides read TGTGCCAGCCGAACAGCGGGAAAGAACAATGAGCAGTTCTTC.

V and J are TRBV5-1 and TRBJ2-2; TRBD1 agrees at 7 bases. Trimming at V came to 3 bases and at J to 5 bases, leaving 10 bases not matched to a gene. The CDR3 has 16 amino acids. Germline CDR1 reads SGHRS; CDR2 reads YFSETQ. The CDR3 nucleotides are TGCGCCAGCAGCTCCGCGACAGGGATTGGGACCGGGGAGCTGTTTTTT. Amino acid sequence: CASSSATGIGTGELFF.

The V gene is TRBV7-2, the J gene TRBJ1-4; possibly TRBD1 for D (5 bases). The germline V and J ends were trimmed by 0 bases and 8 bases, with 13 bases remaining between them. This CDR3 region has 15 residues. Germline values: CDR1 SGHTA, CDR2 FQGNSA. CDR3 in DNA: TGTGCCAGCAGCTTAGCGGGGGGGATCGGCGAAAAACTGTTTTTT. Amino acids: CASSLAGGIGEKLFF.

CDR3 coding DNA: TGTGCCAGCAGCAAAGGGAAAATGGGACAGGGTTTATGGGATGAGCAGTTCTTC. The encoded protein is CASSKGKMGQGLWDEQFF. The V call is TRBV21-1, the J call TRBJ2-1; no DNA check was done on the table's D call, TRBD1. TRBV21-1 is reported as a pseudogene. This CDR3 has 18 amino acids.

V and J are TRBV7-3 and TRBJ2-1; D assignment may be TRBD1 or TRBD2 (5 bases each). CDR3 length equals 12 residues. Trimming left V 2 bases short and J 9 bases short, with 8 bases between. Germline lookup yields CDR1 SGHTA and CDR2 FQGTGA. CDR3 bases: TGTGCCAGCAGCTTACGGGGCGGTGAGCAGTTCTTC. Residues: CASSLRGGEQFF.

The rearrangement links TRBV19 to TRBJ2-6; possibly TRBD1 for D (5 bases). Trimming removed 6 bases at V and 0 bases at J, with 15 bases between. Germline assignment: CDR1 LNHDA and CDR2 SQIVND (reference sequence). This CDR3 region has 17 residues. The CDR3 sequence: CASSTGYTNSGANVLTF. Here the CDR3 DNA reads TGTGCCAGTAGCACAGGCTACACAAACTCTGGGGCCAACGTCCTGACTTTC.

A few counts support this clone. The V gene is TRBV4-3, the J gene TRBJ1-6; D gene ambiguous. Germline values: CDR1 LGHNA, CDR2 YSLEER. V was cut by 4 bases and J by 7 bases, with 17 bases left in between. The length of the CDR3 is 16 residues. CDR3 sequence reads: CASSPAAVLQNSPLHF. In nucleotides, the CDR3 is TGCGCCAGCAGCCCGGCGGCAGTCCTTCAAAATTCACCCCTCCACTTT.

This chain uses TRBV28 with TRBJ2-7; perhaps TRBD1 as D (6 bases). This CDR3 is built from 13 residues. CDR1 is MDHEN, CDR2 SYDVKM, per germline. V lost 8 bases to trimming and J lost 5 bases, with 16 bases between them. The CDR3 DNA is TGTGCCAGCGGGTCAGGGGCCCGGAACGAGCAGTACTTC. It is translated as CASGSGARNEQYF.

V and J are TRBV5-5 and TRBJ2-3, with D tentatively TRBD1 (5 bases). This CDR3 region has 14 residues. Germline V gene lookup returns CDR1 SGHKS and CDR2 YYEKEE (reference sequence). The ends were cut back, 7 bases at V and 3 bases at J, with 15 bases in the middle. The CDR3 DNA sequence: TGTGCCAGCTTCCAGACAGTGGGGACAGATACGCAGTATTTT. Translated: CASFQTVGTDTQYF.

V and J are TRBV19 and TRBJ2-1; unclear D gene. Germline V CDR1 and CDR2: LNHDA, SQIVND (reference sequence). V lost 4 bases and J 5 bases, leaving 9 bases between the germline ends. The CDR3 extends over 13 amino acids. The CDR3 here is CASSTPNNNEQFF. The CDR3 DNA is TGTGCCAGTAGTACCCCCAACAACAATGAGCAGTTCTTC.

This CDR3 is CASSPNPSANYGYTF. CDR3 bases: TGTGCCAGCAGCCCCAATCCATCGGCTAACTATGGCTACACCTTC. The V and J genes are TRBV7-8 and TRBJ1-2; D is undetermined. V was shortened by 5 bases and J by 0 bases, with 13 bases between the two germline ends. In germline, CDR1 is SGHVS, CDR2 FQNEAQ. CDR3 length equals 15 residues.

The chain links TRBV5-1 to TRBJ2-5; 8 bases agree with TRBD1. The V gene's germline CDR1 is SGHRS and CDR2 YFSETQ. The J segment lost 5 bases and the V segment lost 5 bases, leaving 20 bases of the junction unmatched. This CDR3 has 18 amino acids. CDR3 residues: CASRVPRGGKDRAETQYF. The CDR3 DNA reads as TGCGCCAGCAGAGTACCGAGGGGTGGTAAGGACAGGGCCGAGACCCAGTACTTC.

This clone came up once. The V and J genes are TRBV27 and TRBJ1-1; a weak D match, TRBD1 (5 bases). The CDR3 sequence is 13 residues long. V lost 6 bases and J lost 6, with 14 bases in between. CDR1 MNHEY and CDR2 SMNVEV come from the germline V gene (reference sequence). In DNA, the CDR3 is TGTGCCAGCAGCCCTACCGGGGGTGCTGAAGCTTTCTTT. It encodes CASSPTGGAEAFF.

The chain has TRBV28 and TRBJ1-1, with 7 bases lining up with TRBD1. The CDR3 is 12 amino acids. Trimming removed 3 bases from V and 8 bases from J; junction bases left unmatched: 3. Germline V gene sequence: CDR1 MDHEN, CDR2 SYDVKM. CDR3 sequence: CASSFEGAEAFF. As DNA, the CDR3 is TGTGCCAGCAGTTTCGAGGGGGCCGAAGCTTTCTTT.

The chain links TRBV7-8 to TRBJ2-3, with TRBD2 matching 11 bases. The V segment lost 5 bases and the J segment 1 base; nucleotides outside the gene matches: 5. This CDR3 region has 16 residues. Germline CDR1 reads SGHVS; CDR2 reads FQNEAQ. This chain's CDR3 is CASSPTSGGGTDTQYF. The DNA of the CDR3 is TGTGCCAGCAGCCCCACTAGCGGGGGTGGCACAGATACGCAGTATTTT.

The chain couples TRBV7-2 to TRBJ2-7; weak D call: TRBD2 (5 bases). The CDR3 is 12 amino acids. The ends were cut back, 4 bases at V and 7 bases at J, with 11 bases in the middle. Looked up from germline, CDR1 is SGHTA and CDR2 is FQGNSA. CDR3 protein: CASSSPPGEQYF. In nucleotides, the CDR3 is TGTGCCAGCAGCTCCCCCCCGGGGGAGCAGTACTTC.

J is TRBJ2-5 and V is TRBV28; D unclear. Trimming stripped 3 bases from V and 2 bases from J, with 19 bases between. The CDR3 has 17 amino acids. Germline V gives CDR1 MDHEN, CDR2 SYDVKM. CDR3 in amino acids: CASSFIALTPAQETQYF. CDR3 bases: TGTGCCAGCAGTTTTATCGCCTTGACCCCGGCGCAAGAGACCCAGTACTTC.

Only one count was recorded for this clone. This chain joins TRBV5-5 and TRBJ1-3; no definite D call. Germline V lookup: CDR1 SGHKS, CDR2 YYEKEE (reference sequence). The CDR3 contains 16 residues. V lost 5 bases, J lost 2 bases, and 17 bases lay in between. The DNA of the CDR3 is TGTGCCAGCAGTCTGGGCCCCACAGATACTGGAAACACCATATATTTT. Protein product: CASSLGPTDTGNTIYF.

The chain employs TRBV4-1 and TRBJ1-6; TRBD1 aligns across 8 bases. Germline CDR1 MGHRA, CDR2 YSYEKL. The CDR3 is 20 amino acids. The V and J ends lost 0 bases and 8 bases, in that order; junction bases with no gene match: 18. In nucleotides, the CDR3 is TGCGCCAGCAGCCAAGATGGCGCCCAGGGGGCTTCAACCGCACATTCACCCCTCCACTTT. Translation gives CASSQDGAQGASTAHSPLHF.